These 20 T cell receptor beta chains came from one sample sequenced in a study of T cell repertoires in cytomegalovirus infection. Antigen specificity for these receptors is unknown. One entry per CDR3 protein, called by TCRdb with MiXCR from the reads. Of about 130,000 distinct CDR3 sequences in the sample, roughly a quarter were seen once. Sequenced: PBMCs, sequenced either directly or after in vitro stimulation (not recorded which). The receptors were gathered from a human donor in good health (CMV status not recorded). Some clones in this sample may be carry-over from other donors' samples.

This clonotype was observed at least ten times. In DNA, the CDR3 is TGTGCCAGCAGCCCTAGGGGACTACTAGCGGGAGCTCTTTTATCGGATGAGCAGTTCTTC. Its translation: CASSPRGLLAGALLSDEQFF. The rearrangement joins TRBV7-2 to TRBJ2-1; 11 bases agree with TRBD2. Germline lookup yields CDR1 SGHTA and CDR2 FQGNSA. This CDR3 comprises 20 residues. Trimming removed 5 bases from V and 8 bases from J; junction bases left unmatched: 23.

Regarding this clonotype: The final CDR3 position lacks the conserved phenylalanine or tryptophan, pointing to a likely read error. V gene TRBV12-3 or TRBV12-4 combines with J gene TRBJ2-1, with TRBD2 identical over 12 bases. The V and J ends lost 5 bases and 4 bases, in that order; junction bases with no gene match: 6. This CDR3 is built from 16 residues. The CDR3 region is CASSPRTSGTYNEQFL. Here the CDR3 DNA reads TGTGCCAGCAGTCCCAGGACTAGCGGGACTTACAATGAGCAGTTCTTA.

This clonotype was counted a few times. CDR3 protein: CASSMTAFQETQYF. CDR3 nucleotide sequence: TGTGCCAGTAGTATGACAGCTTTCCAAGAGACCCAGTACTTC. The chain combines TRBV19 with TRBJ2-5; D may be TRBD1 (5 bases). V was cut by 3 bases and J by 1 base, with 9 bases left in between. This CDR3 comprises 14 residues. The germline CDR1 and CDR2 sequences are LNHDA and SQIVND (reference sequence).

The chain joins TRBV28 to TRBJ2-5, with TRBD2 matching 7 bases. In germline, CDR1 is MDHEN, CDR2 SYDVKM. This CDR3 is 14 amino acids long. V was pared by 6 bases and J by 8 bases, with 12 bases of the junction left unmatched. The CDR3 DNA follows: TGTGCCAGCAGACCCCCAGACACGGGGGGTACCCAGTACTTC. Amino acids: CASRPPDTGGTQYF.

This clonotype turned up a few times. The J gene is TRBJ1-5, the V gene TRBV6-2 or TRBV6-3; 7 bases map to TRBD1. Germline CDR1 is MNHEY and CDR2 is SVGEGT. J gave up 5 bases and V 2 bases, and 6 bases lay outside the gene matches. The CDR3 length is 15 residues. The CDR3 DNA is TGTGCCAGCAGTTACCGGCGACAGGGATATCAGCCCCAGCATTTT. Translation gives CASSYRRQGYQPQHF.

This clonotype was recorded a few times. The chain links TRBV27 to TRBJ2-5; the D gene is possibly TRBD2 (6 bases). Germline CDR1 and CDR2: MNHEY and SMNVEV (reference sequence). This CDR3 is 14 amino acids long. Deletions cut 1 base from V and 4 bases from J, with 10 bases between. The CDR3 sequence is CASSLYGSVETQYF. The DNA for the CDR3 is TGTGCCAGCAGTTTATACGGGAGTGTAGAGACCCAGTACTTC.

This clonotype was seen a handful of times. V is TRBV7-2 and J is TRBJ1-2; TRBD1 might be the D (6 bases). There are 12 residues in the CDR3. Germline-derived CDR1 and CDR2 are SGHTA and FQGNSA. V gave up 6 bases and J gave up 5 bases, with 10 bases separating them. The CDR3 is CASSFRGYGYTF. The CDR3 bases are TGTGCCAGCAGTTTCAGGGGTTATGGCTACACCTTC. Full variable domain (remainder filled in from reference TRBV7-2 and TRBJ1-2): GAGVSQSPSNKVTEKGKDVELRCDPISGHTALYWYRQSLGQGLEFLIYFQGNSAPDKSGLPSDRFSAERTGGSVSTLTIQRTQQEDSAVYLCASSFRGYGYTFGSGTRLTVV.

Note on this clonotype: Relative to the germline gene, one junction end is altered; a read error may explain this. The genes are TRBV4-1 and TRBJ2-2; TRBD2 agrees at 15 bases. CDR3 length: 19 amino acids. CDR1 and CDR2 (germline): MGHRA, YSYEKL. CDR3 sequence reads: CASSRGEGLAGGRSGELIF. The CDR3 DNA follows: TGTGCCAGCAGCCGTGGGGAGGGACTAGCGGGAGGTCGGTCCGGGGAGCTGATTTTT.

This clonotype was seen many times. The J gene is TRBJ2-1, the V gene TRBV29-1; 10 positions match TRBD2. The CDR3 totals 14 residues. CDR1 and CDR2 (germline): SQVTM, ANQGSEA. J gave up 7 bases and V 7 bases, and 10 bases lay outside the gene matches. This CDR3 reads CSGDTSGNRNEQFF. In DNA, the CDR3 is TGCAGCGGCGACACTAGCGGGAATCGGAATGAGCAGTTCTTC.

This chain connects TRBV12-3 or TRBV12-4 to TRBJ2-4; no firm D call. This CDR3 has 13 residues. V dropped 7 bases and J dropped 4 bases, with 11 bases sitting between them. CDR3 loop: CASNPSGKNIQYF. The CDR3 DNA reads TGTGCCAGCAACCCTAGTGGGAAAAACATTCAGTACTTC.

This clonotype was observed a handful of times. The V gene is TRBV6-5, the J gene TRBJ2-7; D is possibly TRBD2 (6 bases). The CDR3 is 14 residues long. Germline CDR1 MNHEY, CDR2 SVGAGI. Trimming took off 0 bases at V and 4 bases at J, with 10 bases between the two ends. CDR3 sequence: CASSYSSGRYEQYF. CDR3 nucleotide sequence: TGTGCCAGCAGTTACTCTAGCGGTCGATACGAGCAGTACTTC.

J is TRBJ2-3 and V is TRBV3-1; TRBD2 is a possible D gene (6 bases). The length of the CDR3 is 17 residues. The germline CDR1 and CDR2 sequences are LGHDT and YNNKEL (reference sequence). The ends were cut back, 0 bases at V and 3 bases at J, with 16 bases in the middle. This chain's CDR3 is CASSQDPAGGPTDTQYF. As DNA, the CDR3 is TGTGCCAGCAGCCAAGACCCAGCGGGTGGACCAACAGATACGCAGTATTTT.

The chain couples TRBV14 to TRBJ1-3, with a possible D match to TRBD1 (5 bases). This CDR3 contains 14 residues. Germline CDR1 SGHDN, CDR2 FVKESK. The V end lost 3 bases, the J end lost 1 base, and 7 bases lay between the germline ends. CDR3 bases: TGTGCCAGCAGCCAGTCAGGGTCTGGAAACACCATATATTTT. Protein product: CASSQSGSGNTIYF.

The chain joins TRBV11-2 to TRBJ1-1; D is undetermined. The CDR3 runs 14 residues. Trimming pared 6 bases from V and 3 bases from J, leaving 14 bases between. Germline V gene data show CDR1 as SGHAT and CDR2 as FQNNGV. The CDR3 DNA reads as TGTGCCAGCAGGACCGGGGTAGCGCACACTGAAGCTTTCTTT. Its protein is CASRTGVAHTEAFF.

This clonotype has a handful of counts. The chain links TRBV20-1 to TRBJ2-3; 8 bases fit TRBD2. CDR3 size: 13 residues. The germline CDR1 and CDR2 sequences are DFQATT and SNEGSKA (reference sequence). V trimming: 5 bases; J trimming: 6 bases; junction bases outside the gene matches: 7. CDR3 coding DNA: TGCAGTGCTCCCGGACTAGCATCCGATACGCAGTATTTT. Its translation: CSAPGLASDTQYF.

J is TRBJ2-1 and V is TRBV4-1; 7 positions match TRBD1. V dropped 3 bases and J dropped 3; count of bases not matched to a gene: 8. The CDR3 has 16 residues. In germline, CDR1 is MGHRA, CDR2 YSYEKL. Here the CDR3 reads CASSHRDRDVYNEQFF. The CDR3 DNA reads TGCGCCAGCAGCCACCGCGACAGGGACGTCTACAATGAGCAGTTCTTC.

The chain is built from TRBV6-2 or TRBV6-3 and TRBJ2-3, with TRBD2 matching 10 bases. With 6 bases clipped from V and 7 bases from J, the junction kept 13 bases outside the gene matches. This CDR3 spans 16 amino acids. In germline, CDR1 is MNHEY, CDR2 SVGEGT. CDR3 DNA: TGTGCCAGCAGCGGACAACCACCTAGCGGGAGAAATACGCAGTATTTT. The encoded protein is CASSGQPPSGRNTQYF.

V is TRBV30 and J is TRBJ1-5, with D unclear. The germline gives CDR1 GTSNPN, CDR2 SVGIG (reference sequence). The CDR3 spans 12 residues. V lost 5 bases and J lost 9, with 14 bases in between. The CDR3 spells CAWGGSPGPQHF. CDR3 DNA sequence: TGTGCCTGGGGCGGAAGTCCAGGGCCCCAGCATTTT. The complete variable domain, with remaining parts taken from reference TRBV30 and TRBJ1-5, reads SQTIHQWPATLVQPVGSPLSLECTVEGTSNPNLYWYRQAAGRGLQLLFYSVGIGQISSEVPQNLSASRPQDRQFILSSKKLLLSDSGFYLCAWGGSPGPQHFGDGTRLSIL.

The genes are TRBV11-3 and TRBJ2-3; 12 positions agree with TRBD2. The germline gives CDR1 SGHNT, CDR2 YENEEA. With 1 base clipped from V and 2 bases from J, the junction kept 10 bases outside the gene matches. The CDR3 has 19 residues. DNA of the CDR3: TGTGCCAGCAGCTTAGGAGGAGGACTAGCGGGACCCCACACAGATACGCAGTATTTT. Translated, it gives CASSLGGGLAGPHTDTQYF.

This clonotype was observed a few times. The chain uses TRBV24-1 and TRBJ2-1; 9 bases are shared with TRBD1. The CDR3 covers 16 residues. V lost 0 bases, J lost 2 bases, and 1 base stayed unmatched. Germline V gene lookup returns CDR1 KGHDR and CDR2 SFDVKD. The CDR3, as DNA: TGTGCCACCAGTGATTTGGGGACAGGGCCCTACAATGAGCAGTTCTTC. This gives the protein CATSDLGTGPYNEQFF.